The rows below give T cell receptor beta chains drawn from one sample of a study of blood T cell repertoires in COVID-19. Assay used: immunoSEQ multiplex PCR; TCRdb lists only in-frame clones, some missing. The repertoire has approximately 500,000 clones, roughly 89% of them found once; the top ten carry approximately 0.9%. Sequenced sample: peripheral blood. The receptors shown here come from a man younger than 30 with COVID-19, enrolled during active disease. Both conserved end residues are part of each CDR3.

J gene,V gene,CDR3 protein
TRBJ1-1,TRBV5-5,CASSLAGLEAFF
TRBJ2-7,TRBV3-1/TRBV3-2,CASSLYYEQYF
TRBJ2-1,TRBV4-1,CASSQAKDRYNEQFF
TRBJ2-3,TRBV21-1,CASSYTGQEPRTDTQYF
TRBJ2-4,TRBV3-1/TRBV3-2,CASSQRRGGLAKNIQYF
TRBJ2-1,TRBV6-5,CASSYMAGGDNEQFF
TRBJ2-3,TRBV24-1,CATSPGGVTQYF
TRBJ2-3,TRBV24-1,CATSDLDGTDTQYF
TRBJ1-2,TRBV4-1,CASSPTGGLYGYTF
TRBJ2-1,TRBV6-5,CASSDTKELNEQFF
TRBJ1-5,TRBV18,CASSPNRGQGQPQHF
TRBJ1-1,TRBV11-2,CASSFLDTNTEAFF
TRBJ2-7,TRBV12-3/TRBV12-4,CASSLRGLEQYF
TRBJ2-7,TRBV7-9,CASSPAPSGRLSYEQYF
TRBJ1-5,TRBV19,CASSIGGQPQHF
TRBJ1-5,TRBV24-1,CATSDSGNQPQHF
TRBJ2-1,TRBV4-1,CASSTGVDRGEQFF
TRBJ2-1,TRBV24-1,CATSGSSGRSEQFF
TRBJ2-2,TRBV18,CASSPISDKRTGELFF
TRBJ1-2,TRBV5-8,CASSFSGELHYGYTF
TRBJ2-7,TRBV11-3,CASSLDRWRAPYEQYF
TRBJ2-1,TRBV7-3,CASSLTSGIPYNEQFF
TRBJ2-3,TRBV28,CASSSSGGATDTQYF
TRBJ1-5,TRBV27,CASSETGATTFNQPQHF
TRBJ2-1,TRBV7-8,CASSLLAGGNEQFF